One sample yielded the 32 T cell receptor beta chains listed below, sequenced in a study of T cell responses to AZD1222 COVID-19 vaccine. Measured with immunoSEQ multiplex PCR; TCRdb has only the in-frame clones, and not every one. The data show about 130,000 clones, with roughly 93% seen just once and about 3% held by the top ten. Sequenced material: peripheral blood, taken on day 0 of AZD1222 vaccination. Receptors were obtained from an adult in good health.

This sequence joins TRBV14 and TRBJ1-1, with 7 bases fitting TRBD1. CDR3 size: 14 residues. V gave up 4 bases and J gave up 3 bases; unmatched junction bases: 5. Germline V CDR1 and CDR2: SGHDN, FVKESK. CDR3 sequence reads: CASSPTGTDTEAFF. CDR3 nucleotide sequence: TGTGCCAGCAGCCCGACAGGGACGGACACTGAAGCTTTCTTT.

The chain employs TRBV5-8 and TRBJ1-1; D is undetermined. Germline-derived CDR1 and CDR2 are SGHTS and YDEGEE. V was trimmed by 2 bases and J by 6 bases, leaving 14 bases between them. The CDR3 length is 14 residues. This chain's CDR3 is CASSFSRARAEAFF. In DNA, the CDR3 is TGTGCCAGCAGCTTTTCACGGGCGAGGGCTGAAGCTTTCTTT.

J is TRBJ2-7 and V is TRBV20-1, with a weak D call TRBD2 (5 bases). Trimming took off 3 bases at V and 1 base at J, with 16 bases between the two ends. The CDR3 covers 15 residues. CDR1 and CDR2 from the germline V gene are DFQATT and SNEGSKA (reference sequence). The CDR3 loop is CSASLGSGRSYEQYF. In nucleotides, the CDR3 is TGCAGTGCTAGTCTGGGGTCGGGAAGATCCTACGAGCAGTACTTC.

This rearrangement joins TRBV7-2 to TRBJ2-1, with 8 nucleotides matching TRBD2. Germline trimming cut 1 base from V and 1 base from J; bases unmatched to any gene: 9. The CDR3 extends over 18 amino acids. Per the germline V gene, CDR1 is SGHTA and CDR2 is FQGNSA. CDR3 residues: CASSLVSAGVGSYNEQFF. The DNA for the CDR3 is TGTGCCAGCAGCTTAGTATCAGCGGGAGTTGGGTCCTACAATGAGCAGTTCTTC.

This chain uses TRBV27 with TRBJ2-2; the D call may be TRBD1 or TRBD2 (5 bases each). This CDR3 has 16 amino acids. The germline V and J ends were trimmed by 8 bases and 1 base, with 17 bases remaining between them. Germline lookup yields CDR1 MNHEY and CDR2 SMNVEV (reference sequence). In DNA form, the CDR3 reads TGTGCCAGCCCTTTAAATTTTGGGGGGAACACCGGGGAGCTGTTTTTT. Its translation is CASPLNFGGNTGELFF.

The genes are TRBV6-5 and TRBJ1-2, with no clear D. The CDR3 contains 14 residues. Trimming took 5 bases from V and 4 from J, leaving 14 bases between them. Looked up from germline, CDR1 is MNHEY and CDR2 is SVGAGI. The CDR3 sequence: CASSPDRLGYGYTF. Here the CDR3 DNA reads TGTGCCAGCAGTCCCGACCGGTTGGGCTATGGCTACACCTTC.

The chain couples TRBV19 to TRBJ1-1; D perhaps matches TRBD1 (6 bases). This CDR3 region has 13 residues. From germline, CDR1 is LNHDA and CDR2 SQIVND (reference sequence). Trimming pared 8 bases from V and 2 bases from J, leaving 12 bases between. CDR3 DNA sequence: TGTGCCAGTCGGCGGACAGTTAACACTGAAGCTTTCTTT. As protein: CASRRTVNTEAFF.

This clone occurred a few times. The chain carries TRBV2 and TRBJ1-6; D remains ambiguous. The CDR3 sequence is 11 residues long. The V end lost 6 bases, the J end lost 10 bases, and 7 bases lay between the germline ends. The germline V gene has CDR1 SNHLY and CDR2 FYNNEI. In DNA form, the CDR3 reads TGTGCCAGCAGCGCTCGGTCACCCCTCCACTTT. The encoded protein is CASSARSPLHF.

The CDR3 nucleotides read TGCAGCGTTGCGGTGACCCTCCTGGGGGCAACTAATGAAAAACTGTTTTTT. Protein product: CSVAVTLLGATNEKLFF. V usage is TRBV29-1 and J usage is TRBJ1-4; tentative D call: TRBD1 (5 bases). There are 17 residues in the CDR3. Germline-derived CDR1 and CDR2 are SQVTM and ANQGSEA. V lost 4 bases to trimming and J lost 0 bases, with 18 bases between them.

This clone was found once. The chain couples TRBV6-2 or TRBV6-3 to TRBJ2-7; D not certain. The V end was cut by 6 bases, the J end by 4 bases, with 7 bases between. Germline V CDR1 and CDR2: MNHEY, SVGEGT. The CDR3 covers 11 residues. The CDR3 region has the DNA TGTGCCAGCAGCCGACCTTACGAGCAGTACTTC. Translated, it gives CASSRPYEQYF.

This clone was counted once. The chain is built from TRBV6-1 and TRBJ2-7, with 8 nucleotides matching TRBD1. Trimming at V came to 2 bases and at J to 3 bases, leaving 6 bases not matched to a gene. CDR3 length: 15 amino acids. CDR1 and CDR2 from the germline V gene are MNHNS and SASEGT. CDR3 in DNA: TGTGCCAGCAGTGAAAAGGGACAGGCAATCTACGAGCAGTACTTC. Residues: CASSEKGQAIYEQYF.

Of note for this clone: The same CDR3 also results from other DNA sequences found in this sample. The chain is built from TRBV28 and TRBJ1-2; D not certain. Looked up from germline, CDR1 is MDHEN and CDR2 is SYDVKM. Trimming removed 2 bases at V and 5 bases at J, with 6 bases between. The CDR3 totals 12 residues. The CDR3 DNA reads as TGTGCCAGCAGTTTAGGTGGTTATGGCTACACCTTC. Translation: CASSLGGYGYTF.

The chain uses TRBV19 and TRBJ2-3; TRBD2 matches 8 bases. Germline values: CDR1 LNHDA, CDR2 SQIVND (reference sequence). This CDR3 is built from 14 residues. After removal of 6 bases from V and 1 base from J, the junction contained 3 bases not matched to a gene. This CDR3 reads CASRPGGGTDTQYF. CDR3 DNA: TGTGCCAGTAGGCCCGGGGGGGGCACAGATACGCAGTATTTT.

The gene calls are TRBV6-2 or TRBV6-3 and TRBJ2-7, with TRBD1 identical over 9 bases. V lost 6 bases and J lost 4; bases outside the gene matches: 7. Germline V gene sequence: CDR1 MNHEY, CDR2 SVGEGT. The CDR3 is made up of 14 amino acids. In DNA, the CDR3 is TGTGCCAGCAGCGGATTCGGACAGGGGTACGAGCAGTACTTC. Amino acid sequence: CASSGFGQGYEQYF.

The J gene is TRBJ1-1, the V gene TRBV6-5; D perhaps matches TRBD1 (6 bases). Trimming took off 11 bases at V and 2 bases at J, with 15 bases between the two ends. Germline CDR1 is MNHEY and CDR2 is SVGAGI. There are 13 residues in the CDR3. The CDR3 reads CASSGTPNTEAFF. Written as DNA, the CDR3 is TGTGCCTCCTCCGGGACACCTAACACTGAAGCTTTCTTT.

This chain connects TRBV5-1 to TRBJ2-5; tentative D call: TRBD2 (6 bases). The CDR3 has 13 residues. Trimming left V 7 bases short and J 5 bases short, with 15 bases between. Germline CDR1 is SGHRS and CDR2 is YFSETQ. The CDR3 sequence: CASSERVGETQYF. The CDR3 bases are TGCGCCAGCTCAGAGCGGGTAGGGGAGACCCAGTACTTC.

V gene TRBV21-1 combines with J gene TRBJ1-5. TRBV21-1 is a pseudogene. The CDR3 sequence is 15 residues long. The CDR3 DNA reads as TGTGCCAGCATACCCCTCCCAGGAGGCAATCAGCCCCAGCATTTT. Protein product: CASIPLPGGNQPQHF.

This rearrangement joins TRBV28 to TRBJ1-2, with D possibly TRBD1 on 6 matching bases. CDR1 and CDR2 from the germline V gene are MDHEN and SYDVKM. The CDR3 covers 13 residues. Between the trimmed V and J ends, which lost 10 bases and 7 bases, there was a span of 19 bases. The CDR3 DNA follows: TGTGCCACCCCGGGGGGGCGGTTAGGTGGCTACACCTTC. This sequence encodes CATPGGRLGGYTF.

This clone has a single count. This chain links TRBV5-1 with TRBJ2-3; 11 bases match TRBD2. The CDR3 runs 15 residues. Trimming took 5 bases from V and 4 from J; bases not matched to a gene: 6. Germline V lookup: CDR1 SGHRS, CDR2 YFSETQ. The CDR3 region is CASRLAGGGADTQYF. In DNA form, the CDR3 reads TGCGCCAGCAGGCTAGCGGGAGGCGGGGCAGATACGCAGTATTTT.

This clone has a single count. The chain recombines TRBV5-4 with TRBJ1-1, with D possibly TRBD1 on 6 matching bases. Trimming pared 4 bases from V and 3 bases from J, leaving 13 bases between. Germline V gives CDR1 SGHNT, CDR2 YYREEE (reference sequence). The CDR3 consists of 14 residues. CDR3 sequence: CASSSRGHDTEAFF. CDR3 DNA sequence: TGTGCCAGCAGCAGCAGGGGACATGACACTGAAGCTTTCTTT.

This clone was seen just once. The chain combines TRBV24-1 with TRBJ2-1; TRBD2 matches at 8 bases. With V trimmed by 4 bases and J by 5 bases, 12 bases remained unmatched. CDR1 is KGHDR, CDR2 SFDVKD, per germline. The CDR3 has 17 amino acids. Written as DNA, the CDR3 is TGTGCCACCAGTGACCCTAAGCGGGAGTGGGTGGACAATGAGCAGTTCTTC. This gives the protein CATSDPKREWVDNEQFF.

The CDR3 DNA sequence: TGTGCCAGCAGCTTAGATCTAGGGGCCCAAGAGACCCAGTACTTC. This sequence encodes CASSLDLGAQETQYF. The rearrangement uses TRBV11-2 and TRBJ2-5, with a possible D match to TRBD1 (5 bases). V was shortened by 0 bases and J by 1 base, with 9 bases between the two germline ends. Germline V gene data show CDR1 as SGHAT and CDR2 as FQNNGV. The CDR3 spans 15 residues. The full variable domain, rest sourced from reference TRBV11-2 and TRBJ2-5, is EAGVAQSPRYKIIEKRQSVAFWCNPISGHATLYWYQQILGQGPKLLIQFQNNGVVDDSQLPKDRFSAERLKGVDSTLKIQPAKLEDSAVYLCASSLDLGAQETQYFGPGTRLLVL.

The DNA for the CDR3 is TGTGCCAGCAGCTTGGGCACAGGGGCGGTAAATCAGCCCCAGCATTTT. Its protein product is CASSLGTGAVNQPQHF. V is TRBV5-5 and J is TRBJ1-5; 7 bases map to TRBD1. The CDR3 is made up of 16 amino acids. The junction had 7 bases not matched to a gene; V was cut back by 0 bases and J by 4 bases. Germline V gives CDR1 SGHKS, CDR2 YYEKEE (reference sequence).

The chain's CDR3 is CASSVVGDSNQPQHF. CDR3 coding DNA: TGTGCCAGCAGCGTAGTAGGGGATAGCAATCAGCCCCAGCATTTT. The V call is TRBV9, the J call TRBJ1-5; D is perhaps TRBD1 (5 bases). This CDR3 spans 15 amino acids. V was pared by 0 bases and J by 0 bases, with 7 bases between. CDR1 SGDLS and CDR2 YYNGEE come from the germline V gene.

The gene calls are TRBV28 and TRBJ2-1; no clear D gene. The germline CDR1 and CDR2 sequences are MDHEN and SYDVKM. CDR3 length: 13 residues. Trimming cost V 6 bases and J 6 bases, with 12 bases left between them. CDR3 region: CASSRIVGNEQFF. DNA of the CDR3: TGTGCCAGCAGCAGAATAGTAGGCAATGAGCAGTTCTTC.

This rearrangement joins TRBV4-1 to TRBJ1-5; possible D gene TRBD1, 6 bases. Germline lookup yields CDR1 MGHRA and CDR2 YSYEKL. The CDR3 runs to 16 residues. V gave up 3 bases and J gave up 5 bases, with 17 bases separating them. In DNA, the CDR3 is TGCGCCAGCAGCCAGCAGATTGGACAGCAATATCAGCCCCAGCATTTT. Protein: CASSQQIGQQYQPQHF.

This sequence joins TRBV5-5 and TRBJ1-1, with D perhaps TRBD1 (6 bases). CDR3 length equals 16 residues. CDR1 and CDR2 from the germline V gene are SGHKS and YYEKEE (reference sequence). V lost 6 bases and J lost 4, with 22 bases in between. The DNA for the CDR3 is TGTGCCAGCACCTTTAGGGGGGCGAGGGGCTCCACTGAAGCTTTCTTT. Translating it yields CASTFRGARGSTEAFF.

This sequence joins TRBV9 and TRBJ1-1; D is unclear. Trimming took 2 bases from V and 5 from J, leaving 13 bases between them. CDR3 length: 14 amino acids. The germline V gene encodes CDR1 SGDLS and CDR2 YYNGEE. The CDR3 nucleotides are TGTGCCAGCAGCGTCGGGTTGGGGAATACTGAAGCTTTCTTT. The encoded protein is CASSVGLGNTEAFF.

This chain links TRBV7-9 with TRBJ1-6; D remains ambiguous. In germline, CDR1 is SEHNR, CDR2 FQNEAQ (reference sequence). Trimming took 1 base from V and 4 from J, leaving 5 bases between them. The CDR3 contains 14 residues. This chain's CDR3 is CASSLEQYNSPLHF. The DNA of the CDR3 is TGTGCCAGCAGCTTAGAACAGTATAATTCACCCCTCCACTTT. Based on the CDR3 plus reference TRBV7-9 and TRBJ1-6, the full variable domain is DTGVSQNPRHKITKRGQNVTFRCDPISEHNRLYWYRQTLGQGPEFLTYFQNEAQLEKSRLLSDRFSAERPKGSFSTLEIQRTEQGDSAMYLCASSLEQYNSPLHFGNGTRLTVT.

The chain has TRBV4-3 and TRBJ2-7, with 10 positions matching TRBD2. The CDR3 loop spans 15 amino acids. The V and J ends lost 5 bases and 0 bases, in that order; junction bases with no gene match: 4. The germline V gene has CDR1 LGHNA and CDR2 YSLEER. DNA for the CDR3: TGCGCCAGCAGCTACTCTAGCGGGAGCTCCTACGAGCAGTACTTC. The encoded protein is CASSYSSGSSYEQYF.

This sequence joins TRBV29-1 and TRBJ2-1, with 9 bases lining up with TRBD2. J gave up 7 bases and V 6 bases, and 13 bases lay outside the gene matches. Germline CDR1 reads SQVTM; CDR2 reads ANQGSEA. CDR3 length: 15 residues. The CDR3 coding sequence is TGCAGCGTACCAATAGCGGGAGTCGTCGAGAATGAGCAGTTCTTC. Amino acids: CSVPIAGVVENEQFF.

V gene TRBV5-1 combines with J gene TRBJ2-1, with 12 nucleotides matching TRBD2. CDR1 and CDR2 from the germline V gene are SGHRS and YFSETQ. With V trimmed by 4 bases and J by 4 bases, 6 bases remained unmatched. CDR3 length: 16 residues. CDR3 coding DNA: TGCGCCAGCAGCCTTCGGACTAGCGGGGATTACAATGAGCAGTTCTTC. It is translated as CASSLRTSGDYNEQFF.